This T cell receptor beta chain appears in the sequencing data of a study of T-cell memory formation after mild COVID-19 (dated by TCRdb to 2020 to 2022). Turning to the overall study: TCR sequence clusters from the two donors were largely donor specific. T-cell clones expanding and contracting after mild COVID-19 in a couple of donors were tracked by longitudinal TCRalpha and TCRbeta repertoire sequencing. The cohort comprised two young, previously healthy adult volunteers, one female and one male. Findings and caveats that apply to the study as a whole: The detection of some responding clones in pre-infection memory suggests that pre-existing cross-reactive memory T cells joined the SARS-CoV-2 response. Clones contracting from day 15 to 85 had balanced CD4/CD8 phenotypes, while a second wave expanding from day 15 to 37 was biased towards CD4+. SARS-CoV-2 specificity of the second-wave clones peaking on day 37 was not confirmed. Only a couple of mild cases were covered in the study, and larger cohorts including severe cases with pre-infection samples were considered necessary. Contracting CD4+ clones turned up mainly in the CM and EM memory subsets, whereas EMRA was where CD8+ clones were enriched.

V ends up 4 bases short and J 2 bases short, with an unmatched junction base count of 4. Spanning cysteine to phenylalanine, the CDR3 consists of 14 amino acids. Only the CDR3 region is kept as DNA, spanning 42 bases read in frame from base 1. Reading the germline V gene (reference sequence) gives CDR1 MNHNY and CDR2 SVGAGI. Ficoll-Paque density gradient centrifugation was the method used to isolate PBMCs. For this clonotype: The specificity of this receptor is unknown. The sample holds no much larger clone one base away, and base qualities are not on file.

The sequencing machine was an Illumina NovaSeq 6000. cDNA libraries for TCRalpha and TCRbeta were prepared by 5'RACE using constant-segment primers, with sample barcodes and unique molecular identifiers added. Trizol reagent was used to extract RNA from every sample. Amplification of the libraries took two PCR steps, and the second step added a second sample barcode plus Illumina TruSeq adapters. Libraries were sequenced on an Illumina NovaSeq with 2 x 150 bp paired-end reads. From the authors' description of their analysis: Demultiplexing of reads and collapsing into UMI-guided consensus sequences were performed with migec v1.2.7. With mixcr v2.1.11, UMI consensuses were aligned to TRA and TRB V and J templates and assembled into clonotypes. A clonotype was counted as expanded or contracted only when both edgeR and NoisET called the clonotype significant, with the noise models trained on biological replicates. For edgeR calls, the thresholds were a false discovery rate-adjusted p below 0.01 and a log2 fold-change of 1. As an exploratory analysis of dynamics, max-normalized trajectories of the 1000 most abundant clonotypes were examined by PCA with hierarchical clustering. Separately sequenced CD4+ and CD8+ repertoires were used to assign a CD4 or CD8 phenotype to each responding clone. TCRdb reprocessing: public reads trimmed at Q25 with fastp, clones called with MiXCR, in-frame beta chains kept. Every distinct CDR3 protein forms one entry, paired with its most common genes and DNA. TCRdb, not the original authors, processed these V and J calls. Within this sample are some 97,000 distinct CDR3 sequences, with around 10% of them counted one time only. The ten largest clones capture 40% of the sample.

This chain is built from TRBV6-6 and TRBJ1-1, with 7 central nucleotides matching TRBD1. The TCR comes from a man between 18 and 35 years old who had mild COVID-19 (a few samples of this study predate the infection). The sample titles of this study are shuffled in the database, so cell type and time point are left out; the donor was told from shared clones. Material for sequencing was PBMCs or a T cell subset sorted from them (not recorded which). The nucleotide sequence reads as follows: TGTGCCAGCAGTTGGACAGGCCATAACACTGAAGCTTTCTTT. It codes for CASSWTGHNTEAFF.